The 2 T cell receptor beta chains given below trace back to one sample, sequenced in a study of Graves' ophthalmopathy and Graves' hyperthyroidism. The authors amplified TCR beta CDR3 regions, and they did so from RNA transcripts for repertoire sequencing. In the first round, RT-PCR was carried out with HTBI primers, and a multiplex PCR formed the second round. TCRdb passed the multiplex PCR reads through MiXCR, listing each CDR3 protein once. The data hold 170,000 or so distinct CDR3 sequences, with less than 45% observed a single time. Sequencing input: peripheral blood. These receptors were collected from a middle-aged woman with Graves' ophthalmopathy.

This clonotype was recorded many times. The chain combines TRBV12-3 or TRBV12-4 with TRBJ1-2; TRBD1 matches at 10 bases. CDR3 size: 12 residues. J gave up 7 bases and V 6 bases, and 2 bases lay outside the gene matches. DNA of the CDR3: TGTGCCAGCAGGACAGGGGGCGGTGGCTACACCTTC. Amino acids: CASRTGGGGYTF.

The gene calls are TRBV29-1 and TRBJ2-2; 7 bases fit TRBD1. The germline V gene has CDR1 SQVTM and CDR2 ANQGSEA. The V gene end was trimmed by 6 bases and the J gene end by 4 bases; junction bases not matched to a gene: 8. The CDR3 has 14 residues. In nucleotides, the CDR3 is TGCAGCGTGATACAGGGGATCGGCACCGGGGAGCTGTTTTTT. It specifies CSVIQGIGTGELFF.